The clone carrying this TCR beta chain was detected a few times. Antigen: not known. The sample has other DNA sequences that encode this CDR3 too. V was cut by 1 base and J by 4 bases, with 5 bases left in between. CDR3 length: 11 residues. CDR1 DFQATT and CDR2 SNEGSKA come from the germline V gene (reference sequence). This sample is drawn from a study of shared clonotypes between healthy human individuals. The assay used deep level. Genomic DNA of each subset was evenly split across several immunoSEQ plates. Sequenced by immunoSEQ multiplex PCR; TCRdb stores in-frame clones only, minus some. The sample has around 700,000 clones, around 73% seen once. Overall study findings and caveats: Only blood was sampled; tissue repertoires likely differ. Naive subsets, compared against memory subsets, generally had larger estimated richness values.

Sample: memory CD4+ T cells sorted from blood. Specified subset: CD45RA-negative fraction. The receptor's source is a woman aged 25 to 39 in good health. This sequence joins TRBV20-1 and TRBJ2-7; D remains ambiguous. CDR3 sequence (DNA): TGCAGTGCTAGAGGCGGTTACGAGCAGTACTTC. Its protein is CSARGGYEQYF.